These T cell receptor beta chains were read from a single sample in a study of cytomegalovirus exposure and HLA in healthy donors. TCRdb's copy holds only in-frame clones and misses some; the assay was immunoSEQ multiplex PCR. The clone table shows 140,000 to 150,000 clones, with the ten largest holding around 0.96%. The sequenced sample consisted of PBMCs. Receptor source: a male donor in good health and CMV-seronegative. CDR3s include the opening cysteine and the closing phenylalanine or tryptophan. D genes are given only for firm matches.

-	TRBV2	TRBJ1-1	CASLNTAEAFF	TGTGCCAGCTTGAACACAGCCGAAGCTTTCTTT
TRBD1	TRBV18	TRBJ1-5	CASSPSDRGLGNQPQHF	TGTGCCAGCTCACCATCGGACAGGGGGTTGGGCAATCAGCCCCAGCATTTT
TRBD1	TRBV19	TRBJ2-7	CASSIGTGRAYEQYF	TGTGCCAGTAGTATAGGGACAGGGCGAGCCTACGAGCAGTACTTC
-	TRBV29-1	TRBJ1-5	CSVAREGGQPQHF	TGCAGCGTTGCCCGCGAAGGGGGTCAGCCCCAGCATTTT
-	TRBV9	TRBJ1-4	CASSPISGGWEKLFF	TGTGCCAGCAGCCCTATTTCTGGGGGCTGGGAAAAACTGTTTTTT
-	TRBV9	TRBJ1-6	CASSSVGGSPLHF	TGTGCCAGCAGCTCCGTCGGGGGTTCACCCCTCCACTTT
TRBD1	TRBV19	TRBJ1-1	CASSIRGQVNTEAFF	TGTGCCAGTAGTATTAGGGGGCAGGTGAACACTGAAGCTTTCTTT
-	TRBV18	TRBJ1-1	CASSPQAGESVLNTEAFF	TGTGCCAGCTCACCTCAGGCAGGGGAATCAGTCTTGAACACTGAAGCTTTCTTT
-	TRBV11-3	TRBJ2-1	CASSLNYYNEQFF	TGTGCCAGCAGCTTAAACTACTACAATGAGCAGTTCTTC
TRBD1	TRBV30	TRBJ1-2	CAWGQGAGGYTF	TGTGCCTGGGGACAGGGGGCTGGGGGCTACACCTTC
-	TRBV5-1	TRBJ2-7	CASSLDQGQGYEQYF	TGCGCCAGCAGCTTGGATCAGGGGCAGGGCTACGAGCAGTACTTC
-	TRBV30	TRBJ1-1	CAWSVRRATEAFF	TGTGCCTGGAGTGTACGCAGGGCCACTGAAGCTTTCTTT
-	TRBV15	TRBJ1-2	CATSRDGRGSDGYTF	TGTGCCACCAGCAGAGATGGGAGGGGGTCGGATGGCTACACCTTC
-	TRBV5-6	TRBJ2-5	CASSFLAGTVETQYF	TGTGCCAGCAGCTTCTTAGCCGGAACGGTGGAGACCCAGTACTTC
-	TRBV5-5	TRBJ2-7	CASSLRRDFLWEQYF	TGTGCCAGCAGCTTGCGCAGGGACTTTCTGTGGGAGCAGTACTTC
-	TRBV19	TRBJ2-5	CASSIGRGQGGTQYF	TGTGCCAGTAGTATAGGGAGGGGTCAGGGAGGGACCCAGTACTTC
-	TRBV5-6	TRBJ1-2	CASSPLTGSGGYTF	TGTGCCAGCAGCCCTTTGACAGGCTCAGGTGGCTACACCTTC
-	TRBV7-2	TRBJ2-1	CASSLARDNEQFF	TGTGCCAGCAGCTTAGCCAGGGACAATGAGCAGTTCTTC
-	TRBV14	TRBJ1-1	CASSPLGGLRLDTEAFF	TGTGCCAGCAGCCCGCTGGGGGGACTGAGGCTCGACACTGAAGCTTTCTTT
-	TRBV29-1	TRBJ1-1	CSVVQWGGTEAFF	TGCAGCGTAGTACAGTGGGGAGGCACTGAAGCTTTCTTT
TRBD1	TRBV29-1	TRBJ1-4	CSVDTGANEKLFF	TGCAGCGTTGATACAGGGGCGAATGAAAAACTGTTTTTT
-	TRBV6-1	TRBJ2-1	CASGLSAQYNEQFF	TGTGCCAGCGGACTTTCGGCACAGTACAATGAGCAGTTCTTC
TRBD2	TRBV9	TRBJ2-7	CASSVGNGGAYEQYF	TGTGCCAGCAGCGTAGGGAACGGGGGGGCCTACGAGCAGTACTTC
-	TRBV28	TRBJ1-2	CASSLPGLGYTF	TGTGCCAGCAGTTTACCAGGGTTGGGCTACACCTTC
-	TRBV6-1	TRBJ1-1	CASSEGTRGTEAFF	TGTGCCAGCAGTGAGGGGACAAGGGGAACTGAAGCTTTCTTT
-	TRBV5-6	TRBJ1-5	CASSSQWQPQHF	TGTGCCAGCAGCTCACAGTGGCAGCCCCAGCATTTT
TRBD1	TRBV6-6	TRBJ1-2	CASSTKQGTLYGYTF	TGTGCCAGCAGCACGAAACAGGGGACCCTCTATGGCTACACCTTC
-	TRBV7-6	TRBJ1-5	CASSLQGNQPQHF	TGTGCCAGCAGCTTACAGGGAAATCAGCCCCAGCATTTT
TRBD2	TRBV28	TRBJ2-7	CASSPTREAGGYEQYF	TGTGCCAGCAGTCCCACTCGAGAAGCGGGGGGGTACGAGCAGTACTTC
TRBD2	TRBV19	TRBJ2-1	CASSTSGSRRNEQFF	TGTGCCAGTAGTACTAGCGGGAGCAGAAGGAATGAGCAGTTCTTC
-	TRBV7-9	TRBJ2-3	CASSSRGQSTDTQYF	TGTGCCAGCAGCTCTAGAGGACAGTCGACAGATACGCAGTATTTT
TRBD1	TRBV19	TRBJ1-2	CASSLLTGVGGYTF	TGTGCCAGTAGCCTCCTGACAGGGGTGGGTGGCTACACCTTC
TRBD1	TRBV19	TRBJ2-5	CASSSPGQGEETQYF	TGTGCCAGTAGTAGCCCGGGACAGGGTGAGGAGACCCAGTACTTC
-	TRBV28	TRBJ2-7	CASKGGGQNEQYF	TGTGCCAGCAAAGGGGGGGGGCAGAACGAGCAGTACTTC
-	TRBV7-9	TRBJ2-3	CASSPSTDTQYF	TGTGCCAGCAGCCCCTCCACAGATACGCAGTATTTT
-	TRBV5-1	TRBJ1-5	CASSLAPGWNQPQHF	TGCGCCAGCAGCTTGGCCCCGGGTTGGAATCAGCCCCAGCATTTT
-	TRBV19	TRBJ1-2	CASSWDGGNYGYTF	TGTGCCAGCTCATGGGACGGGGGAAACTATGGCTACACCTTC
TRBD1	TRBV6-5	TRBJ1-1	CASSYLNRGNTEAFF	TGTGCCAGCAGTTACCTGAACAGGGGGAACACTGAAGCTTTCTTT